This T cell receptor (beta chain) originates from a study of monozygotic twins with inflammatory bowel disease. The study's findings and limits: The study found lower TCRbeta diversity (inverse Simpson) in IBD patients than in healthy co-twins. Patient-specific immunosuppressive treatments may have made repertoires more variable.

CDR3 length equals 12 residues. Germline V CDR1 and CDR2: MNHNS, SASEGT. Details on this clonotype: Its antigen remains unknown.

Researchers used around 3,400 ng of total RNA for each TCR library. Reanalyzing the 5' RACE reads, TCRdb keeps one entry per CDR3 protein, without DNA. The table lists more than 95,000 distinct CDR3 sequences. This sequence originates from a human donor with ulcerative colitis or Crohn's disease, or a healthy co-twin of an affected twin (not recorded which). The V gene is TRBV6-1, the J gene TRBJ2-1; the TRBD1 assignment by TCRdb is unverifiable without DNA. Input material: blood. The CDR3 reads CASSARAGEQFF.